The 4 T cell receptor beta chains below all came from one sample that was sequenced in a study of blood T cells in healthy people across ages. The use of a sample-barcoded 5' primer and a J-beta primer mix characterized a second PCR of roughly 6 to 11 cycles. TCRdb itself ran the 5' RACE reads through MiXCR, one entry per CDR3 protein. The sample records roughly 1.4 million distinct CDR3 sequences, approximately 63% being singletons. The specimen sequenced was blood. The receptors originated from a man aged 18 to 29 in good health.

The V gene is TRBV25-1, the J gene TRBJ2-7; 9 nucleotides agree with TRBD1. The CDR3 sequence is 14 residues long. CDR1 is MGHDK, CDR2 SYGVNS, per germline. The J segment lost 5 bases and the V segment lost 11 bases, leaving 13 bases of the junction unmatched. The CDR3 nucleotides are TGTGCCCCACATTTCGGACAGGGGTCCAACGAGCAGTACTTC. Its protein is CAPHFGQGSNEQYF.

This chain links TRBV20-1 with TRBJ1-2, with D perhaps TRBD1 (5 bases). V was shortened by 0 bases and J by 4 bases, with 12 bases between the two germline ends. This CDR3 is built from 14 residues. Germline assignment: CDR1 DFQATT and CDR2 SNEGSKA (reference sequence). CDR3 bases: TGCAGTGCTAGAGATCGTGGGGGAATCTATGGCTACACCTTC. It codes for CSARDRGGIYGYTF.

The chain joins TRBV7-6 to TRBJ2-1; D is unresolved. Germline lookup yields CDR1 SGHVS and CDR2 FNYEAQ. Deletions cut 0 bases from V and 9 bases from J, with 6 bases between. This CDR3 has 12 amino acids. The CDR3 region is CASSLAQGEQFF. As DNA, the CDR3 is TGTGCCAGCAGCTTAGCGCAAGGTGAGCAGTTCTTC.

The gene calls are TRBV7-9 and TRBJ2-4; D remains unclear. V lost 3 bases to trimming and J lost 5 bases, with 8 bases between them. The CDR3 is 13 residues long. Germline assignment: CDR1 SEHNR and CDR2 FQNEAQ (reference sequence). The DNA of the CDR3 is TGTGCCAGCAGCTTCCCATGGGAAAACATTCAGTACTTC. Its protein product is CASSFPWENIQYF. Complete variable domain (other parts from reference TRBV7-9 and TRBJ2-4): DTGVSQNPRHKITKRGQNVTFRCDPISEHNRLYWYRQTLGQGPEFLTYFQNEAQLEKSRLLSDRFSAERPKGSFSTLEIQRTEQGDSAMYLCASSFPWENIQYFGAGTRLSVL.